These 2 T cell receptor beta chains share one sample of origin, sequenced in a study of blood T cells in healthy people across ages. Next came a second PCR, run for about 6 to 12 cycles, which used a sample-barcoded 5' primer along with a J-beta primer mix. TCRdb reprocessed the 5' RACE reads with MiXCR, giving one entry per CDR3 protein. The sample consists of a few hundred thousand distinct CDR3 sequences, 27% of them appearing once. Input material: blood. The origin of the receptors is a woman aged 65 to 85 in good health.

This chain links TRBV6-6 with TRBJ2-7, with D perhaps being TRBD1 or TRBD2 (6 bases each). The CDR3 runs 14 residues. Germline values: CDR1 MNHNY, CDR2 SVGAGI (reference sequence). V shed 0 bases and J shed 3 bases, with 9 bases lying between them. CDR3 region: CASSYSRGVYEQYF. Here the CDR3 DNA reads TGTGCCAGCAGTTACTCAAGGGGGGTCTACGAGCAGTACTTC.

The V and J genes are TRBV7-9 and TRBJ2-1, with D unresolved. Trimming took 7 bases from V and 6 from J, leaving 7 bases between them. This CDR3 is built from 11 residues. Germline V gives CDR1 SEHNR, CDR2 FQNEAQ (reference sequence). For the CDR3, the DNA is TGTGCCAGCATGGGTCTCAATGAGCAGTTCTTC. It encodes CASMGLNEQFF.